The rows below give T cell receptor beta chains drawn from one sample of a study of shared clonotypes between healthy human individuals. Libraries were prepared by immunoSEQ multiplex PCR; TCRdb keeps only in-frame clonotypes and omits some of them. This sample has 450,000 to 700,000 clones, with about 95% found just once. The material sequenced was naive CD8+ T cells sorted from blood. The receptors stem from a woman in her 30s in good health. Both conserved end residues are part of each CDR3. The order of the fields is J gene, V gene, D gene, clone size, CDR3 protein, CDR3 DNA. The D gene is left open where the match is weak. Clone size, where shown, is once, few, many, or a class for clones that have expanded.

>TRBJ1-1|TRBV28|TRBD1|NA
CASRGYRGGSSEAFF
TGTGCCAGCAGAGGATACAGGGGGGGTTCGTCTGAAGCTTTCTTT
>TRBJ1-1|TRBV29-1|NA|NA
CSVVRGGTEAFF
TGCAGCGTTGTCCGCGGCGGTACTGAAGCTTTCTTT
>TRBJ1-5|TRBV19|TRBD1|few
CASRDSLSNQPQHF
TGTGCCAGTCGGGACAGTCTTAGCAATCAGCCCCAGCATTTT
>TRBJ2-1|TRBV10-3|NA|NA
CAISEVGRTSYNEQFF
TGTGCCATCAGTGAGGTGGGACGGACCTCCTACAATGAGCAGTTCTTC
>TRBJ2-7|TRBV23-1|TRBD2|NA
CASSHPGQAWTSGRDTYEQYF
TGCGCCAGCAGTCATCCGGGACAGGCCTGGACTAGCGGGAGGGACACCTACGAGCAGTACTTC
>TRBJ2-7|TRBV4-2|NA|NA
CASSQGDQPGVYEQYF
TGTGCCAGCAGCCAAGGGGATCAGCCGGGAGTCTACGAGCAGTACTTC
>TRBJ2-2|TRBV5-1|TRBD1|NA
CASSLAETGANTGELFF
TGCGCCAGCAGCTTGGCCGAAACAGGGGCTAACACCGGGGAGCTGTTTTTT
>TRBJ2-1|TRBV19|TRBD2|NA
CASSFSGSSYNEQFF
TGTGCCAGTAGTTTCAGCGGGAGCTCCTACAATGAGCAGTTCTTC
>TRBJ2-1|TRBV15|TRBD2|NA
CATSRGGRASYNEQFF
TGTGCCACCAGCAGGGGCGGGAGGGCCTCCTACAATGAGCAGTTCTTC
>TRBJ1-2|TRBV9|NA|few
CASSVAGDYTF
TGTGCCAGCAGCGTAGCAGGGGACTACACCTTC
>TRBJ2-3|TRBV6-6|NA|NA
CASNEGQRTDTQYF
TGTGCCAGCAACGAGGGTCAACGCACAGATACGCAGTATTTT
>TRBJ2-7|TRBV10-1|TRBD2|once
CASSDPGGLAGPEQYF
TGCGCCAGCAGTGACCCCGGAGGACTAGCGGGGCCCGAGCAGTACTTC
>TRBJ2-1|TRBV6-1|NA|NA
CASSELAQYNEQFF
TGTGCCAGCAGTGAGCTAGCGCAGTACAATGAGCAGTTCTTC
>TRBJ1-6|TRBV19|NA|NA
CASSMEDRDNSPLHF
TGTGCCAGTAGTATGGAGGACAGAGATAATTCACCCCTCCACTTT
>TRBJ2-7|TRBV28|TRBD2|NA
CASSLGLAGVYHEQYF
TGTGCCAGCAGTTTAGGGTTAGCGGGAGTGTACCACGAGCAGTACTTC
>TRBJ2-2|TRBV7-9|TRBD2|NA
CASSFAGGPGTGELFF
TGTGCCAGCAGCTTCGCGGGAGGGCCGGGCACCGGGGAGCTGTTTTTT
>TRBJ2-5|TRBV21-1|NA|NA
CASTQGGQENSETQYF
TGTGCCAGCACCCAAGGGGGACAGGAGAATTCCGAGACCCAGTACTTC
>TRBJ2-1|TRBV6-4|NA|NA
CASSPRAGRYNEQFF
TGTGCCAGCAGCCCTCGAGCGGGCAGATACAATGAGCAGTTCTTC
>TRBJ2-2|TRBV7-9|NA|NA
CASSSGRTNTGELFF
TGTGCCAGCAGCTCCGGACGGACGAACACCGGGGAGCTGTTTTTT
>TRBJ1-5|TRBV6-1|NA|NA
CASSEGFRGAFQPQHF
TGTGCCAGCAGTGAAGGTTTTCGGGGGGCGTTTCAGCCCCAGCATTTT
>TRBJ2-7|TRBV27|TRBD1|NA
CASWGTGDVTYEQYF
TGTGCCAGCTGGGGGACAGGGGACGTGACCTACGAGCAGTACTTC
>TRBJ2-1|TRBV4-2|TRBD2|NA
CASSQGLGLAGNEQFF
TGTGCCAGCAGCCAAGGATTGGGACTAGCGGGCAATGAGCAGTTCTTC
>TRBJ2-7|TRBV4-2|NA|NA
CASSQEGLGRYEQYF
TGTGCCAGCAGCCAAGAGGGACTGGGGCGCTACGAGCAGTACTTC
>TRBJ2-7|TRBV27|TRBD2|NA
CASSLRTSGDEQYF
TGTGCCAGCAGTTTAAGGACTAGCGGGGACGAGCAGTACTTC
>TRBJ2-7|TRBV4-1|NA|NA
CASSQVKAGYEQYF
TGCGCCAGCAGCCAAGTAAAGGCCGGCTACGAGCAGTACTTC
>TRBJ1-5|TRBV27|NA|NA
CASSLRAPDQPQHF
TGTGCCAGCAGTTTGAGAGCGCCGGATCAGCCCCAGCATTTT
>TRBJ2-7|TRBV30|NA|NA
CAWSVAGRAVYEQYF
TGTGCCTGGAGTGTAGCGGGCAGGGCAGTCTACGAGCAGTACTTC
>TRBJ2-7|TRBV5-4|TRBD2|NA
CASSLAGRRGTYEQYF
TGTGCCAGCAGCTTGGCCGGTCGGCGGGGGACCTACGAGCAGTACTTC
>TRBJ1-1|TRBV2|NA|NA
CASKVGRAGNTEAFF
TGTGCCAGCAAGGTCGGCAGGGCAGGGAACACTGAAGCTTTCTTT
>TRBJ2-2|TRBV15|NA|once
CATSRDGAGELFF
TGTGCCACCAGCAGAGATGGGGCCGGGGAGCTGTTTTTT
>TRBJ2-2|TRBV4-1|NA|once
CASSRGPTTRPGELFF
TGCGCCAGCAGCCGAGGGCCCACCACAAGGCCCGGGGAGCTGTTTTTT
>TRBJ2-2|TRBV15|TRBD2|NA
CATSVLAGSTGELFF
TGTGCCACCAGTGTTCTAGCGGGTTCAACCGGGGAGCTGTTTTTT